Following are 9 T cell receptor beta chains from one sample sequenced in a study of ipilimumab plus nivolumab after autologous stem cell transplantation. Measured with immunoSEQ multiplex PCR; TCRdb has only the in-frame clones, and not every one. The data hold 20,000 to 25,000 clones, with about three quarters observed a single time. Specimen: PBMCs, collected in a trial of ipilimumab plus nivolumab as post-transplant consolidation. These receptors all come from a male donor with diffuse large B-cell lymphoma.

The gene calls are TRBV18 and TRBJ1-2, with D tentatively TRBD1 (5 bases). Germline values: CDR1 KGHSH, CDR2 LQKENI. V lost 2 bases, J lost 1 base, and 8 bases lay in between. This CDR3 region has 14 residues. CDR3 sequence (DNA): TGTGCCAGCTCACCAGGAGGGGTTAACTATGGCTACACCTTC. The encoded protein is CASSPGGVNYGYTF. Looking up the rest from reference TRBV18 and TRBJ1-2 gives the full variable domain: NAGVMQNPRHLVRRRGQEARLRCSPMKGHSHVYWYRQLPEEGLKFMVYLQKENIIDESGMPKERFSAEFPKEGPSILRIQQVVRGDSAAYFCASSPGGVNYGYTFGSGTRLTVV.

The chain has TRBV9 and TRBJ1-4, with 9 bases lining up with TRBD1. This CDR3 has 15 residues. Germline V gene lookup returns CDR1 SGDLS and CDR2 YYNGEE. Unmatched junction bases numbered 7, after V lost 3 bases and J lost 7 bases. The CDR3 loop is CASSARQGESEKLFF. In nucleotides, the CDR3 is TGTGCCAGCAGCGCCAGACAGGGGGAGAGTGAAAAACTGTTTTTT.

The chain uses TRBV5-4 and TRBJ2-2; 11 bases fit TRBD2. V gave up 4 bases and J gave up 3 bases; unmatched junction bases: 2. Looked up from germline, CDR1 is SGHNT and CDR2 is YYREEE (reference sequence). CDR3 length equals 15 residues. The CDR3 DNA is TGTGCCAGCAGCAGTAGCGGGGGGGACACCGGGGAGCTGTTTTTT. Its translation is CASSSSGGDTGELFF.

Only one count was recorded for this clone. The chain employs TRBV5-1 and TRBJ2-7, with no clear D. The CDR3 loop spans 13 amino acids. Trimming stripped 0 bases from V and 0 bases from J, with 4 bases between. Per the germline V gene, CDR1 is SGHRS and CDR2 is YFSETQ. In DNA, the CDR3 is TGCGCCAGCAGCTTGGAATACTCCTACGAGCAGTACTTC. Protein product: CASSLEYSYEQYF.

V is TRBV7-8 and J is TRBJ1-1; D not resolved. CDR1 and CDR2 (germline): SGHVS, FQNEAQ. This CDR3 contains 16 residues. V was trimmed by 4 bases and J by 0 bases, leaving 15 bases between them. As DNA, the CDR3 is TGTGCCAGCAGCTCTTATAGGGTGGGGATGAACACTGAAGCTTTCTTT. Translated: CASSSYRVGMNTEAFF.

V is TRBV27 and J is TRBJ1-2; 8 bases align to TRBD1. The V segment lost 5 bases and the J segment 10 bases; nucleotides outside the gene matches: 12. The CDR3 extends over 14 amino acids. Per germline, CDR1 MNHEY and CDR2 SMNVEV (reference sequence). CDR3 nucleotide sequence: TGTGCCAGCAGTGGGATTGGACAGGGCACGGTCTACACCTTC. Translation: CASSGIGQGTVYTF.

This clone is termed large. The rearrangement links TRBV5-6 to TRBJ2-4; D remains ambiguous. This CDR3 has 17 amino acids. V gave up 1 base and J gave up 1 base, with 15 bases separating them. Per germline, CDR1 SGHDT and CDR2 YYEEEE. CDR3 sequence reads: CASSLSELGLAKNIQYF. The DNA of the CDR3 is TGTGCCAGCAGCTTGTCAGAGTTGGGGTTGGCCAAAAACATTCAGTACTTC.

V and J are TRBV12-2 and TRBJ2-7. TRBV12-2 is classified as a pseudogene. The CDR3 covers 15 residues. This CDR3 is CASRLAARDGYEQYF. The CDR3 nucleotides are TGTGCAAGTCGCTTAGCTGCCAGGGACGGCTACGAGCAGTACTTC.

V usage is TRBV9 and J usage is TRBJ2-5; TRBD1 or TRBD2 may be the D gene (5 bases each). CDR3 size: 15 residues. Germline CDR1 SGDLS, CDR2 YYNGEE. V lost 2 bases, J lost 4 bases, and 15 bases lay in between. CDR3 residues: CASSVTGTPGETQYF. In DNA form, the CDR3 reads TGTGCCAGCAGCGTTACCGGGACCCCGGGAGAGACCCAGTACTTC.